Each of the 12 T cell receptor beta chains below was sequenced from the same sample in a study of blood T cell repertoires in COVID-19. Sequencing was performed with immunoSEQ multiplex PCR; in TCRdb, only in-frame clones are kept and a portion is missing. The sample has about 220,000 clones; around 86% are singletons. The source material was peripheral blood. These TCRs come from a man younger than 45 who had recovered from COVID-19.

The V call is TRBV5-1, the J call TRBJ1-5; D ambiguous. Germline V lookup: CDR1 SGHRS, CDR2 YFSETQ. This CDR3 spans 14 amino acids. The V end lost 4 bases, the J end lost 3 bases, and 11 bases lay between the germline ends. The CDR3, as DNA: TGCGCCAGCAGCCGGTCAGGACTCAATCAGCCCCAGCATTTT. Residues: CASSRSGLNQPQHF.

The chain joins TRBV24-1 to TRBJ1-1; D not resolved. CDR1 is KGHDR, CDR2 SFDVKD, per germline. Between the trimmed V and J ends, which lost 5 bases and 10 bases, there was a span of 19 bases. The CDR3 runs 14 residues. CDR3 bases: TGTGCCACCAGTGTTTCCCCGGGAGGAAAAGGAGCTTTCTTT. Translating gives CATSVSPGGKGAFF.

The V and J genes are TRBV10-3 and TRBJ1-1, with TRBD1 matching over 8 bases. CDR3 length: 15 amino acids. V lost 0 bases to trimming and J lost 3 bases; unmatched junction nucleotides: 3. CDR1 and CDR2 from the germline V gene are ENHRY and SYGVKD. In DNA, the CDR3 is TGTGCCATCAGTGAGTCCCCAGGGGGCGACACTGAAGCTTTCTTT. This sequence encodes CAISESPGGDTEAFF.

The CDR3 region has the DNA TGTGCCAGCAGCTTGGATCCAGGGTACACTGAAGCTTTCTTT. Amino acid sequence: CASSLDPGYTEAFF. This chain joins TRBV5-4 and TRBJ1-1; a weak D match, TRBD1 (5 bases). From germline, CDR1 is SGHNT and CDR2 YYREEE (reference sequence). This CDR3 contains 14 residues. Trimming stripped 0 bases from V and 3 bases from J, with 9 bases between.

This chain uses TRBV19 with TRBJ1-4, with TRBD1 matching over 7 bases. Germline V gene sequence: CDR1 LNHDA, CDR2 SQIVND (reference sequence). Germline trimming cut 9 bases from V and 4 bases from J; bases unmatched to any gene: 8. CDR3 size: 14 residues. DNA for the CDR3: TGTGCCAGCCAAAGGGACAGAAATAATGAAAAACTGTTTTTT. It specifies CASQRDRNNEKLFF.

This clone was seen only once. The genes are TRBV5-6 and TRBJ1-5; 7 nucleotides agree with TRBD1. Trimming cost V 4 bases and J 2 bases; bases outside gene matches: 9. The CDR3 has 16 residues. CDR1 is SGHDT, CDR2 YYEEEE, per germline. CDR3 region: CASSLTGEAGNQPQHF. The CDR3 nucleotides read TGTGCCAGCAGCCTAACAGGGGAAGCAGGCAATCAGCCCCAGCATTTT.

The rearrangement links TRBV9 to TRBJ1-2, with 7 bases lining up with TRBD1. The trim removed 1 base at V and 2 bases at J, leaving 5 bases unmatched. Germline V gives CDR1 SGDLS, CDR2 YYNGEE. The length of the CDR3 is 15 residues. Written as DNA, the CDR3 is TGTGCCAGCAGCGTATATCCGGGACAGAACTATGGCTACACCTTC. Residues: CASSVYPGQNYGYTF.

This chain uses TRBV21-1 with TRBJ2-1; the tabulated D call, TRBD2, remains unverified against the DNA. TRBV21-1 is listed as a pseudogene. CDR3 length equals 13 residues. CDR3 residues: CASSRLGGNEQFF. The CDR3 DNA follows: TGTGCCAGCAGCAGACTTGGTGGCAATGAGCAGTTCTTC.

The chain employs TRBV13 and TRBJ1-2, with 7 positions matching TRBD1. The CDR3 is 12 residues long. J gave up 7 bases and V 5 bases, and 4 bases lay outside the gene matches. Germline V gene lookup returns CDR1 PRHDT and CDR2 FYEKMQ (reference sequence). The chain's CDR3 is CASSDGTAGYTF. CDR3 DNA: TGTGCCAGCAGCGACGGGACAGCTGGCTACACCTTC.

The chain uses TRBV4-2 and TRBJ1-5; D is perhaps TRBD1 (5 bases). The V gene's germline CDR1 is LGHNA and CDR2 YNFKEQ. The germline V and J ends were trimmed by 1 base and 3 bases, with 16 bases remaining between them. The CDR3 covers 17 residues. The CDR3 DNA sequence: TGTGCCAGCAGCCAAGGCGTAGCCGCAGGGTTCAATCAGCCCCAGCATTTT. Translation gives CASSQGVAAGFNQPQHF.

Only a few counts were recorded for this clone. A junction boundary mismatches the germline segment, possibly from a read error. The chain joins TRBV15 to TRBJ2-1; 8 bases match TRBD1. Per germline, CDR1 LNHNV and CDR2 YYDKDF (reference sequence). The CDR3 runs 17 residues. The CDR3 spells CATSREGPGGGYNEQFF. DNA of the CDR3: TGTGCCACCAGCCGAGAGGGGCCAGGGGGCGGATACAATGAGCAGTTCTTC. The variable domain in full, completed from reference TRBV15 and TRBJ2-1, reads DAMVIQNPRYQVTQFGKPVTLSCSQTLNHNVMYWYQQKSSQAPKLLFHYYDKDFNNEADTPDNFQSRRPNTSFCFLDIRSPGLGDTAMYLCATSREGPGGGYNEQFFGPGTRLTVL.

This chain links TRBV29-1 with TRBJ1-2, with 7 bases lining up with TRBD1. The CDR3 length is 10 residues. CDR1 and CDR2 (germline): SQVTM, ANQGSEA. CDR3 amino acids: CVDGQDGYTF. The CDR3 DNA is TGCGTGGATGGACAGGATGGCTACACCTTC.